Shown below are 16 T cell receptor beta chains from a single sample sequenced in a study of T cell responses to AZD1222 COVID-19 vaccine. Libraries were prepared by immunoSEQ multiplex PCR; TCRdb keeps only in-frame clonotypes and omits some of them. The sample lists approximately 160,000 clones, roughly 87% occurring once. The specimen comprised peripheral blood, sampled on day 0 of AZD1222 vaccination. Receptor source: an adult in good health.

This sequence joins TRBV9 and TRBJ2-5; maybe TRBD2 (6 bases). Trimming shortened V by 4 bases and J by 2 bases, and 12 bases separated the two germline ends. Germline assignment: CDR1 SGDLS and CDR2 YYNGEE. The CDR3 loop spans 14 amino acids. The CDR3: CASSPRREQETQYF. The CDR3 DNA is TGTGCCAGCAGCCCGCGGCGGGAACAAGAGACCCAGTACTTC.

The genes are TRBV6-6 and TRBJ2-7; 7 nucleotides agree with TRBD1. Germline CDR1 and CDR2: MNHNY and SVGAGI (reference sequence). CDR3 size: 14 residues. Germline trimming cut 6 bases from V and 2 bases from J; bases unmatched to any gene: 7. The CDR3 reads CASSKTGYTYEQYF. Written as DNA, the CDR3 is TGTGCCAGCAGCAAGACAGGGTATACCTACGAGCAGTACTTC.

CDR3 in amino acids: CASRRSRGSGPASENEQFF. For the CDR3, the DNA is TGTGCCAGCAGGCGGTCTAGGGGGAGCGGGCCGGCCTCTGAGAATGAGCAGTTCTTC. The chain joins TRBV7-9 to TRBJ2-1, with D perhaps matching TRBD1 or TRBD2 (6 bases each). CDR3 length equals 19 residues. Germline V gives CDR1 SEHNR, CDR2 FQNEAQ (reference sequence). Trimming removed 6 bases at V and 7 bases at J, with 31 bases between.

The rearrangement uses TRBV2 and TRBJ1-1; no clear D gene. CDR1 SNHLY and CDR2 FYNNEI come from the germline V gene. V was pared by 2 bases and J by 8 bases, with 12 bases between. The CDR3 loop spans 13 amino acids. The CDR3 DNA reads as TGTGCCAGCAGTGAAATCTGGGAGCGGGAAGCTTTCTTT. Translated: CASSEIWEREAFF.

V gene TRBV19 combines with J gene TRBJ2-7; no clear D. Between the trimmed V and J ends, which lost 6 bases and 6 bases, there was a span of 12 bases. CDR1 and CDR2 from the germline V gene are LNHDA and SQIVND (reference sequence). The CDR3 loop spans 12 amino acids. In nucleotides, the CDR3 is TGTGCCAGTAGCCCCGCGTCACGCGAGCAGTACTTC. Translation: CASSPASREQYF.

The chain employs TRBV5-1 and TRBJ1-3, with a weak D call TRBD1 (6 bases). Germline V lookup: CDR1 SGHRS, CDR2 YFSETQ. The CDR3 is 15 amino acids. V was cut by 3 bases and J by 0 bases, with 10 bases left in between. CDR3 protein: CASSWDKSSGNTIYF. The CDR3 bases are TGCGCCAGCAGCTGGGACAAGAGCTCTGGAAACACCATATATTTT.

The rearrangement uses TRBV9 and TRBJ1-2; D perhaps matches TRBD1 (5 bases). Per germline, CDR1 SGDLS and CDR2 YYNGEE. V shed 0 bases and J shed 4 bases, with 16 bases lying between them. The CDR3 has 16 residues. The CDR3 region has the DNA TGTGCCAGCAGCGTAGCCCGTTCCACGGGGCGCTATGGCTACACCTTC. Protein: CASSVARSTGRYGYTF. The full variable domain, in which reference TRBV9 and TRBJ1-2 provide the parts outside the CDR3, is DSGVTQTPKHLITATGQRVTLRCSPRSGDLSVYWYQQSLDQGLQFLIQYYNGEERAKGNILERFSAQQFPDLHSELNLSSLELGDSALYFCASSVARSTGRYGYTFGSGTRLTVV.

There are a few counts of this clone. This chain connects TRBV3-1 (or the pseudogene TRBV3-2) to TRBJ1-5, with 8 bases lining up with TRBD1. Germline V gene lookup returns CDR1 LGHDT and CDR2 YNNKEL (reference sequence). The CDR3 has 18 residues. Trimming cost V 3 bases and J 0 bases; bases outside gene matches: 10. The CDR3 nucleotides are TGTGCCAGCAGCCACTCCTACAGGGGGTCGTATAGCAATCAGCCCCAGCATTTT. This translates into CASSHSYRGSYSNQPQHF.

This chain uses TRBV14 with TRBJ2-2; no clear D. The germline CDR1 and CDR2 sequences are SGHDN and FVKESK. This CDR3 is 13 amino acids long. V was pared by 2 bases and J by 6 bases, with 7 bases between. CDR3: CASSQRMAGELFF. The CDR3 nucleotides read TGTGCCAGCAGCCAACGAATGGCCGGGGAGCTGTTTTTT.

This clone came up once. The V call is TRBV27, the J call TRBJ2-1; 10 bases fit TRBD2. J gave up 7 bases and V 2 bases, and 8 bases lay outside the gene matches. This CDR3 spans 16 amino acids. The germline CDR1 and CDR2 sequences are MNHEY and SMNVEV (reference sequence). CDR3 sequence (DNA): TGTGCCAGCAGTTTACACGGGACTAGCGCATGGAATGAGCAGTTCTTC. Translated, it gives CASSLHGTSAWNEQFF.

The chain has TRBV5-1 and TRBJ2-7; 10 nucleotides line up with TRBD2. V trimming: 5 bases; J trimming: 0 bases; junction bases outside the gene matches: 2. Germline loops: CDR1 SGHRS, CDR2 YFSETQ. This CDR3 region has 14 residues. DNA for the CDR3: TGCGCCAGCAGGGGGACTAGCGCCTCCTACGAGCAGTACTTC. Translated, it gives CASRGTSASYEQYF.

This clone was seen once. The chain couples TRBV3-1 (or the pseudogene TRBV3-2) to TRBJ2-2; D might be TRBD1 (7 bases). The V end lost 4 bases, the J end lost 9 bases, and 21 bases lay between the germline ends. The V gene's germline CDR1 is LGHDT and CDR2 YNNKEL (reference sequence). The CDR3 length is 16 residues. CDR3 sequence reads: CASSLAGSGGGRELFF. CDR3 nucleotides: TGTGCCAGCAGCCTAGCCGGTAGCGGAGGGGGCCGGGAGCTGTTTTTT.

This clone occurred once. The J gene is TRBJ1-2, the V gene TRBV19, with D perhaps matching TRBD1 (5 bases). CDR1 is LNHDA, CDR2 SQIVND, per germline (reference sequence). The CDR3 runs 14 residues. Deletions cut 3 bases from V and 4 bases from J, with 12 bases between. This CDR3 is CASSIVGHSYGYTF. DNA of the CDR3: TGTGCCAGTAGTATTGTCGGACACTCCTATGGCTACACCTTC.

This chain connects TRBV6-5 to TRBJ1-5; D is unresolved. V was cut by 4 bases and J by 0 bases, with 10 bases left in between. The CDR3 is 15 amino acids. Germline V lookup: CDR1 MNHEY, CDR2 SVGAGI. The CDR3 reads CASSSARNSNQPQHF. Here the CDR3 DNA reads TGTGCCAGCAGTTCCGCCAGGAATAGCAATCAGCCCCAGCATTTT.

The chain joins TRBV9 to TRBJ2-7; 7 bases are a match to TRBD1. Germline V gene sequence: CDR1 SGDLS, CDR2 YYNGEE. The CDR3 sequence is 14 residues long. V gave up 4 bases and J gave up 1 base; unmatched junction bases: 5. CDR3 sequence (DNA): TGTGCCAGCAGCAGACAGGGAGATTCCTACGAGCAGTACTTC. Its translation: CASSRQGDSYEQYF.

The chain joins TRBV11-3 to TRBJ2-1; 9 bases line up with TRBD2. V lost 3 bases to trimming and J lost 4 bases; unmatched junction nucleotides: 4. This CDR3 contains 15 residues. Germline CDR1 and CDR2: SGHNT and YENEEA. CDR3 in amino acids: CASSFSGSGYNEQFF. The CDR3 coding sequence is TGTGCCAGCAGCTTTAGCGGGAGTGGTTACAATGAGCAGTTCTTC.